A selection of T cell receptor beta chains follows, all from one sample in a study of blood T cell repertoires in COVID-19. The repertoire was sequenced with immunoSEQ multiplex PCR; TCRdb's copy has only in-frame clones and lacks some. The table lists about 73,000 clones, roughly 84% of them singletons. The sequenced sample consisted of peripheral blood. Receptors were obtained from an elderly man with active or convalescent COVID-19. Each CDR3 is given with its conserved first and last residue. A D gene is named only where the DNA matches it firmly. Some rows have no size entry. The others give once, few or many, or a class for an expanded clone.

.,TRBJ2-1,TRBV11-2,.,CASSLRTSDEQFF,TGTGCCAGCAGCTTGCGGACTTCGGATGAGCAGTTCTTC
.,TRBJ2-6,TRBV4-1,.,CASSQDLGEVVGGANVLTF,TGCGCCAGCAGCCAAGATCTGGGGGAGGTGGTTGGTGGGGCCAACGTCCTGACTTTC
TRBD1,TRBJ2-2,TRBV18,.,CASSPRGTGRTGELFF,TGTGCCAGCTCACCACGCGGGACAGGGCGCACCGGGGAGCTGTTTTTT
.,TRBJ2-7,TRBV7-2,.,CASSFVLYEQYF,TGTGCCAGCAGCTTTGTTCTCTACGAGCAGTACTTC
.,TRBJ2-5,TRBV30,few,CAWSLAGLRQETQYF,TGTGCCTGGAGTCTCGCGGGGCTGCGACAAGAGACCCAGTACTTC
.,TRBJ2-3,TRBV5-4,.,CASSLTSHSRDTQYF,TGTGCCAGCAGCTTGACTAGCCATTCACGGGATACGCAGTATTTT
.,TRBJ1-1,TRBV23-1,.,CASSQCGATGPVSRNTEAFF,TGCGCCAGCAGTCAATGTGGGGCGACAGGACCCGTTTCGAGGAACACTGAAGCTTTCTTT
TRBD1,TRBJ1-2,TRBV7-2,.,CASSFRAMTGGDYGYTF,TGTGCCAGCAGCTTCCGGGCTATGACAGGGGGCGACTATGGCTACACCTTC
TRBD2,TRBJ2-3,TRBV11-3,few,CASSLALTSGRNTDTQYF,TGTGCCAGCAGCTTAGCATTAACCAGCGGGAGAAACACAGATACGCAGTATTTT
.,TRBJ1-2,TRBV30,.,CAWNRGLDYGYTF,TGTGCCTGGAATCGGGGTTTAGACTATGGCTACACCTTC